Given below is one TCR beta chain in context. Antigen: not known. These data belong to a study of cytomegalovirus exposure and HLA in healthy donors. Study results and limitations: Most likely, a cluster of highly shared sequence variants arose as a sequencing artifact.

With 1 base removed from V and 0 bases from J, the gap between germline ends came to 7 bases. Germline values: CDR1 SGHDN, CDR2 FVKESK. The CDR3 spans 16 residues. The study ran its PCR with 60 Vbeta and 13 Jbeta primers. The data were produced by immunoSEQ multiplex PCR, yet TCRdb's version contains in-frame clones alone and is incomplete. The sample lists 85,000 to 120,000 clones, 82% occurring once. The J gene is TRBJ2-6, the V gene TRBV14, with D hard to call. The sequencing sample was made of PBMCs. The TCR was taken from a man aged 50 to 60 in good health and CMV-seronegative. The CDR3 reads CASSQARLSGANVLTF. The DNA of the CDR3 is TGTGCCAGCAGCCAAGCCAGGCTCTCTGGGGCCAACGTCCTGACTTTC.